The rows below give T cell receptor beta chains drawn from one sample of a study of OX40 agonist ivuxolimab in advanced cancers. TCRdb's copy holds only in-frame clones and misses some; the assay was immunoSEQ multiplex PCR. The table lists roughly 79,000 clones, about 89% of them singletons. The material was CD4+ or CD8+ T cells sorted from blood, obtained in a trial of the OX40 agonist ivuxolimab. The receptors were gathered from an adult with an advanced solid tumor such as melanoma, head and neck, liver or kidney cancer. CDR3s include the opening cysteine and the closing phenylalanine or tryptophan. D genes are given only for firm matches. Size is stated for part of the rows, as once, few or many counts, or as a class when the clone is expanded.

d_gene: TRBD1
j_gene: TRBJ2-2
abundance: -
v_gene: TRBV6-1
CDR3aa: CASRSTGLNTGELFF
CDR3nt: TGTGCCAGCAGATCGACAGGGTTGAACACCGGGGAGCTGTTTTTT

d_gene: TRBD2
j_gene: TRBJ2-5
abundance: once
v_gene: TRBV28
CDR3aa: CASSLAGVEETQYF
CDR3nt: TGTGCCAGCAGCCTAGCGGGAGTGGAAGAGACCCAGTACTTC

d_gene: TRBD2
j_gene: TRBJ2-7
abundance: -
v_gene: TRBV5-1
CDR3aa: CASSPKTSGSYEQYF
CDR3nt: TGCGCCAGCAGCCCGAAGACTAGCGGGAGTTACGAGCAGTACTTC

d_gene: -
j_gene: TRBJ2-1
abundance: -
v_gene: TRBV20-1
CDR3aa: CTPGSNNEQFF
CDR3nt: TGCACCCCCGGATCTAACAATGAGCAGTTCTTC

d_gene: TRBD1
j_gene: TRBJ2-5
abundance: -
v_gene: TRBV4-1
CDR3aa: CASSDGTVLQETQYF
CDR3nt: TGCGCCAGCAGCGACGGGACAGTACTACAAGAGACCCAGTACTTC

d_gene: TRBD1
j_gene: TRBJ1-5
abundance: -
v_gene: TRBV5-5
CDR3aa: CASSADRENQPQHF
CDR3nt: TGTGCCAGCAGCGCGGACAGGGAGAATCAGCCCCAGCATTTT

d_gene: TRBD2
j_gene: TRBJ2-5
abundance: -
v_gene: TRBV18
CDR3aa: CASSPRAGVRGETQYF
CDR3nt: TGTGCCAGCTCACCACGAGCGGGAGTACGTGGAGAGACCCAGTACTTC

d_gene: -
j_gene: TRBJ2-1
abundance: -
v_gene: TRBV6-5
CDR3aa: CASSYSRVGGEQFF
CDR3nt: TGTGCCAGCAGTTACAGTCGGGTCGGTGGTGAGCAGTTCTTC

d_gene: TRBD1
j_gene: TRBJ1-5
abundance: -
v_gene: TRBV28
CDR3aa: CASKGQGSNQPQHF
CDR3nt: TGTGCCAGCAAAGGACAGGGTAGCAATCAGCCCCAGCATTTT

d_gene: TRBD1
j_gene: TRBJ1-1
abundance: -
v_gene: TRBV6-1
CDR3aa: CASRGQGVAEAFF
CDR3nt: TGTGCCAGCAGAGGACAGGGGGTCGCTGAAGCTTTCTTT

d_gene: -
j_gene: TRBJ1-2
abundance: -
v_gene: TRBV5-1
CDR3aa: CASSLQDGDGYTF
CDR3nt: TGCGCCAGCAGCCTCCAGGACGGAGATGGCTACACCTTC

d_gene: -
j_gene: TRBJ2-3
abundance: -
v_gene: TRBV5-4
CDR3aa: CASSLARTDTQYF
CDR3nt: TGTGCCAGCAGCCTCGCTAGAACAGATACGCAGTATTTT

d_gene: -
j_gene: TRBJ1-6
abundance: -
v_gene: TRBV6-1
CDR3aa: CASSEAGVSYNSPLHF
CDR3nt: TGTGCCAGCAGTGAAGCGGGGGTGTCATATAATTCACCCCTCCACTTT

d_gene: -
j_gene: TRBJ1-2
abundance: few
v_gene: TRBV5-4
CDR3aa: CASSLMTRNYGYTF
CDR3nt: TGTGCCAGCAGCCTAATGACAAGGAACTATGGCTACACCTTC

d_gene: -
j_gene: TRBJ2-1
abundance: -
v_gene: TRBV7-2
CDR3aa: CASSLSTINEQFF
CDR3nt: TGTGCCAGCAGCTTAAGTACTATCAATGAGCAGTTCTTC

d_gene: TRBD2
j_gene: TRBJ2-7
abundance: -
v_gene: TRBV7-2
CDR3aa: CASSDQLAGVTEQYF
CDR3nt: TGTGCCAGCAGCGACCAACTAGCGGGAGTGACCGAGCAGTACTTC

d_gene: -
j_gene: TRBJ2-6
abundance: -
v_gene: TRBV19
CDR3aa: CASSTTAFSGANVLTF
CDR3nt: TGTGCCAGTAGTACGACAGCTTTCTCTGGGGCCAACGTCCTGACTTTC

d_gene: TRBD1
j_gene: TRBJ2-5
abundance: -
v_gene: TRBV30
CDR3aa: CAWSPTGRKQYF
CDR3nt: TGTGCCTGGAGTCCGACAGGGAGAAAGCAGTACTTC

d_gene: TRBD1
j_gene: TRBJ2-7
abundance: -
v_gene: TRBV4-3
CDR3aa: CASSLTAGRDRGPTEQYF
CDR3nt: TGCGCCAGCAGCCTTACCGCCGGCCGGGACAGGGGTCCAACGGAGCAGTACTTC

d_gene: TRBD1
j_gene: TRBJ2-7
abundance: -
v_gene: TRBV6-1
CDR3aa: CASSGGQGSGPSSYEQYF
CDR3nt: TGTGCCAGCAGTGGAGGACAGGGCTCTGGTCCAAGCTCCTACGAGCAGTACTTC

d_gene: -
j_gene: TRBJ2-2
abundance: once
v_gene: TRBV5-1
CDR3aa: CASSLAVTPGELFF
CDR3nt: TGCGCCAGCAGCTTGGCCGTCACCCCCGGGGAGCTGTTTTTT

d_gene: -
j_gene: TRBJ2-1
abundance: -
v_gene: TRBV5-1
CDR3aa: CASSLMGPTYNEQFF
CDR3nt: TGCGCCAGCAGCTTGATGGGGCCAACCTACAATGAGCAGTTCTTC

d_gene: TRBD1
j_gene: TRBJ2-3
abundance: -
v_gene: TRBV5-6
CDR3aa: CASSWGQGSTDTQYF
CDR3nt: TGTGCCAGCAGCTGGGGACAGGGGAGCACAGATACGCAGTATTTT

d_gene: -
j_gene: TRBJ2-5
abundance: -
v_gene: TRBV29-1
CDR3aa: CSVGPLQETQYF
CDR3nt: TGCAGCGTGGGTCCCCTACAAGAGACCCAGTACTTC

d_gene: TRBD2
j_gene: TRBJ2-7
abundance: -
v_gene: TRBV7-2
CDR3aa: CASSLAGLARSSYEQYF
CDR3nt: TGTGCCAGCAGCTTAGCCGGACTAGCGAGGAGCTCCTACGAGCAGTACTTC

d_gene: -
j_gene: TRBJ2-7
abundance: -
v_gene: TRBV4-2
CDR3aa: CASSQDLFGGYEQYF
CDR3nt: TGTGCCAGCAGCCAAGATCTATTCGGGGGCTACGAGCAGTACTTC

d_gene: -
j_gene: TRBJ2-1
abundance: -
v_gene: TRBV30
CDR3aa: CAWRGAVHNEQFF
CDR3nt: TGTGCCTGGAGGGGGGCGGTCCACAATGAGCAGTTCTTC

d_gene: -
j_gene: TRBJ2-3
abundance: -
v_gene: TRBV7-2
CDR3aa: CASSYFITDTQYF
CDR3nt: TGTGCCAGCAGTTACTTTATCACAGATACGCAGTATTTT

d_gene: -
j_gene: TRBJ1-2
abundance: -
v_gene: TRBV11-3
CDR3aa: CASSGYRESDYGYTF
CDR3nt: TGTGCCAGCAGCGGATACAGGGAAAGTGACTATGGCTACACCTTC

d_gene: TRBD1
j_gene: TRBJ2-3
abundance: -
v_gene: TRBV28
CDR3aa: CASSLRDRGRMDTQYF
CDR3nt: TGTGCCAGCAGTTTAAGGGACAGGGGGCGGATGGATACGCAGTATTTT

d_gene: TRBD2
j_gene: TRBJ2-3
abundance: -
v_gene: TRBV7-2
CDR3aa: CASSSSGRGTRRDTQYF
CDR3nt: TGTGCCAGCAGTTCTAGCGGGAGGGGGACAAGAAGAGATACGCAGTATTTT

d_gene: TRBD1
j_gene: TRBJ2-7
abundance: -
v_gene: TRBV7-2
CDR3aa: CASSLVSGGSYEQYF
CDR3nt: TGTGCCAGCAGCTTAGTGTCAGGGGGCTCCTACGAGCAGTACTTC

d_gene: -
j_gene: TRBJ2-7
abundance: -
v_gene: TRBV2
CDR3aa: CASSEGRGAVEQYF
CDR3nt: TGTGCCAGCAGTGAAGGCCGCGGGGCAGTGGAGCAGTACTTC